This TCR beta chain appears in the sequencing data of a study of vaccination effects on CD4 cells after COVID-19. Study details: Participants were vaccinated with two doses of either the BNT162b2 or mRNA-1273 vaccine.

A remark on this clone: Its antigen is currently unknown.

Within the ViraFEST assay, antigen-specific CD4+ T cells underwent expansion with viral peptide pools prior to sequencing. Isolation of CD4+ T cells took place after nine to ten days of culture. Neither prior SARS-CoV-2 infection nor positive nucleocapsid antibodies were present in the vaccine recipients. Cultivation was performed at two million PBMC per well with around 9.3 IU/ml IL-2 and 10 ug/ml peptides added. A half-medium replacement with IL-2 medium was carried out on days 3 and 7. V shed 3 bases, J shed 7 bases, and the junction held 0 bases outside the gene matches. Germline CDR1 reads MDHEN; CDR2 reads SYDVKM. The CDR3 runs 12 residues. General study points: Just 1 of 255 vaccine-induced clones in healthy recipients was cross-reactive.

Clones were read by immunoSEQ multiplex PCR, and TCRdb kept only the in-frame ones, dropping some. The sample shows about 27,000 clones, roughly 74% of them seen only once. Sequencing was performed on CD4+ T cells from PBMCs cultured with HCoV-NL63 spike peptides, taken before COVID-19 vaccination. The chain has TRBV28 and TRBJ2-1; 7 bases map to TRBD1. The sequence was collected from a human donor who received a COVID-19 vaccine. CDR3 nucleotides: TGTGCCAGCAGTTTGGACAGGAATGAGCAGTTCTTC. It codes for CASSLDRNEQFF.